The entry below describes one T cell receptor beta chain. Its matching antigen is unknown. The sample originates from a study of CD8+CD57+ T cells in acquired aplastic anemia. About the research overall: The study obtained an average of around 3.1 ug of DNA from sorted CD4+ and CD8+ cells. General study results and limits: Researchers reported that CD8+ Simpson's diversity was not significantly different in patients versus controls. Overlap between patients and controls comprised almost 30 CD8+ CDR3 sequences.

Using genomic DNA as the template, TCR beta VDJ and CDR3 profiling was carried out. MiXCR was run by TCRdb on the reads, yielding one entry per CDR3 protein. This table has hundreds of thousands of distinct CDR3 sequences, around 33% appearing once. Previously, flow cytometry had revealed CD8+CD57+ cell expansion in the patients chosen for sequencing. Each patient carried a diagnosis of severe acquired aplastic anemia. The TCR was taken from a human donor with aplastic anemia. The sequenced material came from sorted CD4+, CD8+, or CD8+CD57+ T cells (not recorded which) from PBMCs.

CDR3 loop: CASSLVQPQETQYF. CDR3 sequence (DNA): TGTGCCAGCAGCTTGGTGCAGCCTCAAGAGACCCAGTACTTC. The chain links TRBV2 to TRBJ2-5; no firm D call. There are 14 residues in the CDR3. Trimming cost V 6 bases and J 2 bases, with 13 bases left between them. CDR1 and CDR2 from the germline V gene are SNHLY and FYNNEI. The complete variable domain, with remaining parts taken from reference TRBV2 and TRBJ2-5, reads EPEVTQTPSHQVTQMGQEVILRCVPISNHLYFYWYRQILGQKVEFLVSFYNNEISEKSEIFDDQFSVERPDGSNFTLKIRSTKLEDSAMYFCASSLVQPQETQYFGPGTRLLVL.